The 22 T cell receptor beta chains below were found in one sample sequenced in a study of prognosis after radiotherapy for stage I lung cancer. By two-round multiplex PCR, the TCR beta CDR3 was amplified from genomic DNA. Specific primers for each TRBV and TRBJ gene were what first-round PCR used. TCRdb independently ran MiXCR on the multiplex PCR reads; one entry per CDR3 protein. The data contain about 12,000 distinct CDR3 sequences, roughly 40% of them singletons. This specimen was PBMCs, taken before or after stereotactic body radiation therapy (not recorded which). The receptors here all came from a donor older than 45 with non-small cell lung cancer.

The J gene is TRBJ2-7, the V gene TRBV27; D is possibly TRBD1 (5 bases). CDR3 length equals 16 residues. Trimming cost V 2 bases and J 1 base, with 15 bases left between them. The germline gives CDR1 MNHEY, CDR2 SMNVEV (reference sequence). As DNA, the CDR3 is TGTGCCAGCAGTTTAATAGACCCGACAGTTTCCTACGAGCAGTACTTC. As protein: CASSLIDPTVSYEQYF.

This clonotype was recorded once. The V gene is TRBV6-2 or TRBV6-3, the J gene TRBJ2-3; 9 bases map to TRBD2. CDR1 and CDR2 (germline): MNHEY, SVGEGT. J gave up 4 bases and V 5 bases, and 7 bases lay outside the gene matches. The CDR3 is made up of 15 amino acids. The chain's CDR3 is CASSDPGGRADTQYF. The DNA of the CDR3 is TGTGCCAGCAGTGACCCTGGCGGGAGGGCAGATACGCAGTATTTT.

This clonotype has a handful of counts. This chain connects TRBV6-2 or TRBV6-3 to TRBJ2-7, with D unclear. V lost 4 bases and J 0 bases, leaving 7 bases between the germline ends. CDR3 length equals 13 residues. Germline lookup yields CDR1 MNHEY and CDR2 SVGEGT. The CDR3 sequence is CASSWGSSYEQYF. The CDR3 DNA follows: TGTGCCAGCAGTTGGGGAAGCTCCTACGAGCAGTACTTC.

By share, this clonotype counts as medium-sized (0.01 to 0.1%). The chain combines TRBV6-1 with TRBJ2-1; perhaps TRBD2 as D (5 bases). The germline gives CDR1 MNHNS, CDR2 SASEGT. V was clipped by 6 bases and J by 3 bases, with 15 bases between them. This CDR3 has 15 residues. The CDR3 coding sequence is TGTGCCAGCAGGAGGGAGACGACGTACTACAATGAGCAGTTCTTC. Protein: CASRRETTYYNEQFF.

This clonotype was recorded many times. The chain uses TRBV5-1 and TRBJ2-5, with 8 bases lining up with TRBD1. Germline V gives CDR1 SGHRS, CDR2 YFSETQ. Unmatched junction bases numbered 0, after V lost 0 bases and J lost 5 bases. The CDR3 loop spans 13 amino acids. CDR3 in amino acids: CASSLGTGETQYF. The CDR3 DNA reads as TGCGCCAGCAGCTTGGGGACAGGGGAGACCCAGTACTTC. The whole variable domain, filled in from reference TRBV5-1 and TRBJ2-5, reads KAGVTQTPRYLIKTRGQQVTLSCSPISGHRSVSWYQQTPGQGLQFLFEYFSETQRNKGNFPGRFSGRQFSNSRSEMNVSTLELGDSALYLCASSLGTGETQYFGPGTRLLVL.

This clonotype was observed many times. This chain connects TRBV4-3 to TRBJ1-1; 12 bases agree with TRBD1. Trimming at V came to 0 bases and at J to 6 bases, leaving 5 bases not matched to a gene. The CDR3 loop spans 16 amino acids. Germline-derived CDR1 and CDR2 are LGHNA and YSLEER. CDR3 residues: CASSQDVGQGAPEAFF. The CDR3 coding sequence is TGCGCCAGCAGCCAAGATGTGGGACAGGGGGCCCCTGAAGCTTTCTTT.

This clonotype was seen many times. J is TRBJ1-1 and V is TRBV2, with 8 positions matching TRBD1. Germline CDR1 SNHLY, CDR2 FYNNEI. The CDR3 is made up of 18 amino acids. The V gene end was trimmed by 6 bases and the J gene end by 0 bases; junction bases not matched to a gene: 15. In DNA form, the CDR3 reads TGTGCCAGCAGGTACCCACAGGGGGGACTCGGTATGAACACTGAAGCTTTCTTT. Amino acids: CASRYPQGGLGMNTEAFF.

Only one count was recorded for this clonotype. Germline and junction disagree at one end, which may indicate a read error. This chain connects TRBV6-1 to TRBJ1-1, with D uncertain. The CDR3 has 11 amino acids. The germline gives CDR1 MNHNS, CDR2 SASEGT. The CDR3 here is CASSIPPTATF. In DNA form, the CDR3 reads TGTGCCAGCAGTATTCCCCCGACGGCCACCTTT.

The sample holds many counts of this clonotype. This chain's CDR3 is CASSLGDILLTNEKLFF. CDR3 sequence (DNA): TGCGCCAGCAGCCTCGGGGATATCCTCCTAACTAATGAAAAACTGTTTTTT. V and J are TRBV4-3 and TRBJ1-4, with D uncertain. This CDR3 comprises 17 residues. Germline CDR1 reads LGHNA; CDR2 reads YSLEER. Trimming took off 4 bases at V and 1 base at J, with 16 bases between the two ends.

This clonotype was seen repeatedly, ten times or more. This chain connects TRBV12-3 or TRBV12-4 to TRBJ2-3, with TRBD1 as a possible D gene (5 bases). V lost 4 bases and J lost 0, with 11 bases in between. There are 15 residues in the CDR3. The CDR3 sequence is CASSWGVTSTDTQYF. The CDR3 region has the DNA TGTGCCAGCAGTTGGGGCGTAACTAGCACAGATACGCAGTATTTT.

This clonotype was found a few times. This rearrangement joins TRBV6-2 or TRBV6-3 to TRBJ2-3; D unresolved. CDR1 MNHEY and CDR2 SVGEGT come from the germline V gene. Trimming left V 5 bases short and J 2 bases short, with 11 bases between. CDR3 size: 14 residues. CDR3 amino acids: CASSEAAITDTQYF. In DNA form, the CDR3 reads TGTGCCAGCAGTGAGGCAGCAATCACAGATACGCAGTATTTT.

V and J are TRBV2 and TRBJ2-7; TRBD2 is a possible D gene (6 bases). The CDR3 length is 14 residues. The germline V and J ends were trimmed by 8 bases and 3 bases, with 17 bases remaining between them. Germline CDR1 and CDR2: SNHLY and FYNNEI. This CDR3 is CASGIGGILYEQYF. CDR3 nucleotides: TGTGCCAGCGGGATAGGAGGGATCCTCTACGAGCAGTACTTC. The full variable domain, its missing parts supplied by reference TRBV2 and TRBJ2-7, is EPEVTQTPSHQVTQMGQEVILRCVPISNHLYFYWYRQILGQKVEFLVSFYNNEISEKSEIFDDQFSVERPDGSNFTLKIRSTKLEDSAMYFCASGIGGILYEQYFGPGTRLTVT.

The table lists this clonotype with many counts. The genes are TRBV5-1 and TRBJ1-4; 7 bases agree with TRBD1. The CDR3 extends over 14 amino acids. After removal of 4 bases from V and 8 bases from J, the junction contained 8 bases not matched to a gene. From germline, CDR1 is SGHRS and CDR2 YFSETQ. The CDR3 DNA reads as TGCGCCAGCAGCCCAGGGACAGTCGGGGAAAAACTGTTTTTT. This encodes CASSPGTVGEKLFF.

This clonotype showed up just a few times. A read error is possible here, since a much larger clone lies one base away. This chain connects TRBV2 to TRBJ2-5; D ambiguous. V was trimmed by 7 bases and J by 3 bases, leaving 9 bases between them. CDR1 and CDR2 (germline): SNHLY, FYNNEI. The CDR3 length is 12 residues. The CDR3 loop is CASNSGKETQYF. CDR3 DNA sequence: TGTGCCAGCAACAGTGGAAAAGAGACCCAGTACTTC. The whole variable domain, remainder taken from reference TRBV2 and TRBJ2-5, is EPEVTQTPSHQVTQMGQEVILRCVPISNHLYFYWYRQILGQKVEFLVSFYNNEISEKSEIFDDQFSVERPDGSNFTLKIRSTKLEDSAMYFCASNSGKETQYFGPGTRLLVL.

This clonotype was counted many times. The genes are TRBV7-2 and TRBJ2-3; no clear D. Germline V gene sequence: CDR1 SGHTA, CDR2 FQGNSA. V lost 1 base and J lost 0, with 2 bases in between. The CDR3 has 13 residues. CDR3 nucleotides: TGTGCCAGCAGCTTAGTTAGCACAGATACGCAGTATTTT. Its protein product is CASSLVSTDTQYF.

The chain has TRBV20-1 and TRBJ1-2, with D possibly matching TRBD1 (5 bases). The CDR3 consists of 14 residues. V was clipped by 0 bases and J by 4 bases, with 12 bases between them. CDR1 is DFQATT and CDR2 is SNEGSKA in the germline V gene (reference sequence). The CDR3 bases are TGCAGTGCTAGAGATCGGGGCCTAAGCTATGGCTACACCTTC. As protein: CSARDRGLSYGYTF.

This clonotype has at least ten counts. This rearrangement joins TRBV5-1 to TRBJ1-4; D ambiguous. The CDR3 has 14 residues. The germline V gene has CDR1 SGHRS and CDR2 YFSETQ. The germline V and J ends were trimmed by 4 bases and 8 bases, with 15 bases remaining between them. The DNA of the CDR3 is TGCGCCAGCAGCCCGGGGAACTCGGGAGAAAAACTGTTTTTT. Translated, it gives CASSPGNSGEKLFF.

About this clonotype: This likely came from a read error, as a far larger clone is one base away. This chain joins TRBV6-4 and TRBJ2-7; no definite D call. CDR3 length: 11 residues. In germline, CDR1 is MRHNA, CDR2 SNTAGT. CDR3 coding DNA: TGTGCCAGCAGTTTCGCTTACGAGCATTACTTC. Translating gives CASSFAYEHYF.

The CDR3 region is CASRRTGSSYSNQPQHF. The CDR3 nucleotides read TGTGCCAGTAGACGGACAGGGTCCTCCTATAGCAATCAGCCCCAGCATTTT. The J gene is TRBJ1-5, the V gene TRBV19, with 8 bases that match TRBD1. The CDR3 extends over 17 amino acids. Germline-derived CDR1 and CDR2 are LNHDA and SQIVND (reference sequence). V was pared by 6 bases and J by 0 bases, with 10 bases of the junction left unmatched.

The chain recombines TRBV28 with TRBJ2-1; 8 bases line up with TRBD2. J was trimmed by 1 base and V by 3 bases; bases with no gene match: 2. CDR3 length: 15 amino acids. Germline V gene lookup returns CDR1 MDHEN and CDR2 SYDVKM. The CDR3 DNA is TGTGCCAGCAGTTTCCGCGGGAGGTCCTACAATGAGCAGTTCTTC. This translates into CASSFRGRSYNEQFF.

This clonotype was seen many times. This may be a read error: a much more frequent sequence differs by one nucleotide. The rearrangement joins TRBV6-1 to TRBJ2-7; D is undetermined. Per the germline V gene, CDR1 is MNHNS and CDR2 is SASEGT. Trimming pared 7 bases from V and 2 bases from J, leaving 15 bases between. This CDR3 spans 14 amino acids. The CDR3 reads CASKWAVFPYEQYF. The DNA of the CDR3 is TGTGCCAGCAAGTGGGCAGTATTCCCCTACGAGCAGTACTTC.

CDR3 sequence (DNA): TGTGCCAGCAGCACCGGGACGACGTACACCTTC. Translation gives CASSTGTTYTF. This sequence joins TRBV12-3 or TRBV12-4 and TRBJ1-2; maybe TRBD1 (5 bases). CDR3 length: 11 residues. Deletions cut 6 bases from V and 11 bases from J, with 13 bases between.